This T cell receptor (beta chain) derives from a study of naive CD8 T cells in extremely preterm neonates. Study-level results: Preterm infants showed shorter CDR3s, fewer N additions and less trimming than older groups. Preterm neonates had significantly lower iChao1 richness than other age groups.

Germline loops: CDR1 MGHRA, CDR2 YSYEKL. The CDR3 is 13 residues long. V lost 4 bases and J lost 2, with 9 bases in between. Without labor or membrane rupture, elective cesareans at roughly 37-42 weeks supplied term cord blood. With respect to this clone: Its antigen remains unidentified.

Sequencing used immunoSEQ multiplex PCR; TCRdb keeps in-frame clones, though not all of them. The sample records about 8,000 clones, almost 98% being singletons. The J gene is TRBJ2-7, the V gene TRBV4-1; D is perhaps TRBD2 (5 bases). The source is a newborn in good health. Material: naive CD8+ T cells from cord blood. The CDR3 reads CASSPGLTYEQYF. CDR3 nucleotide sequence: TGCGCCAGCAGCCCCGGACTGACCTACGAGCAGTACTTC.